A single T cell receptor (beta chain) is shown here with its context. What this receptor recognizes is not known. No much larger clonotype is one base removed from it; base qualities were not supplied. The sample originates from a study of blood T cell repertoires in COVID-19 (dated by TCRdb to about 2020). Turning to the overall study: Samples from collaborators originated in the United States, Italy and Spain and spanned both the acute and convalescent phases of COVID-19. The prospective study material was composed of cDNA or gDNA derived from T cells, B-cell-depleted T cells, or PBMCs. Deeply sampled blood TCRbeta repertoires from subjects exposed to, actively infected with, or recovered from COVID-19 were included in the dataset. A freely available public database, intended as a resource for researchers studying the immune response to SARS-CoV-2, is where the repertoires were released. Samples came from the ongoing ImmuneRACE study (first 160 participants) plus 1,254 subjects from 6 global collaborators. Nearly every sample came with metadata listing a de-identified subject ID, COVID-19 status, age in years and sex. Where available, HLA class I and class II types were obtained from metadata supplied by the sample provider rather than from assay-based typing. Broader findings and caveats from the paper: Clinical and demographic metadata were provided uncurated, with the amount varying by source and participant.

In the prospective study, participants were roughly 18 to 89 years old, resided in about two dozen geographic areas of the United States, and were enrolled through a virtual design. In the prospective study, participants were assigned to cohorts based on the clinical history participants reported in a screening survey and a study questionnaire. Mobile phlebotomists in the prospective study collected whole blood, serum and a nasopharyngeal or oropharyngeal swab from every participant. Over an approximately 2-month period, participants in the prospective study had the option of providing additional blood draws and questionnaires. Before DNA extraction, blood samples from the prospective study were shipped at room temperature or frozen. The immunoSEQ Assay, a bias-controlled multiplex PCR, was used to amplify TCRbeta CDR3 regions from genomic DNA. In the original analysis: The number of nucleated cells in each sample was estimated by amplification of reference gene primers within the assay. To quantify the absolute abundance of each unique TCRbeta CDR3 rearrangement, sequence reads were collapsed and filtered. For each sample, productive Simpson clonality was calculated as the square root of Simpson's diversity index over productive rearrangements. As stored in TCRdb, this immuneACCESS dataset retains in-frame rearrangements with V and J assigned. A fraction of the clones does not appear; measured against another copy, unresolved V genes explain less than half of the discrepancy, and the remainder lacks a known reason. Clonal size and the V and J genes are those of that table, whereas D and trimming came from the DNA. This sample comprises some 150,000 clones, roughly 88% of them detected only once. The ten largest account for 1.2% of the sample.

The clonotype was recovered from a woman aged 30 to 39 with acute COVID-19. Sequencing was performed on PBMCs or T cells enriched from blood (not recorded which).

The DNA sequence is as follows: TGTGCCAGCAGCCAAAGCGGGGGGTACAATGAGCAGTTCTTC. This is translated as CASSQSGGYNEQFF. Rearrangement joined TRBV6-2 or TRBV6-3 to TRBJ2-1, with 9 bases aligning to TRBD2. Ends trimmed: V by 6 bases, J by 4 bases; bases unmatched to a gene: 4. The CDR3 holds 14 amino acids from the cysteine to the phenylalanine. Only the CDR3 DNA stays, 42 bases, in frame from base 1. CDR1 and CDR2, looked up from the germline V gene, are MNHEY and SVGEGT.